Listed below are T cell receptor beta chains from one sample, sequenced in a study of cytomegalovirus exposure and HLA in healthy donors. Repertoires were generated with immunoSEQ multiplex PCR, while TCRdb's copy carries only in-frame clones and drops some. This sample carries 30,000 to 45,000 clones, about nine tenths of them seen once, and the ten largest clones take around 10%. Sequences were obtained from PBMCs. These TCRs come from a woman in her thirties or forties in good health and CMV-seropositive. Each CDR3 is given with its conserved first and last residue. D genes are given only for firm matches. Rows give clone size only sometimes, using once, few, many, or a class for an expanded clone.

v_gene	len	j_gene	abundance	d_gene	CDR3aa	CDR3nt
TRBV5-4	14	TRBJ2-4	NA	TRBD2	CASSPREGGNIQYF	TGTGCCAGCAGCCCCCGGGAGGGCGGAAACATTCAGTACTTC
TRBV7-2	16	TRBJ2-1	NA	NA	CASSLARLVGGNEQFF	TGTGCCAGCAGCTTAGCGCGGCTAGTGGGTGGCAATGAGCAGTTCTTC
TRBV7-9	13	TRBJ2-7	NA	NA	CASSSRQSYEQYF	TGTGCCAGCAGCTCCCGACAGTCCTACGAGCAGTACTTC
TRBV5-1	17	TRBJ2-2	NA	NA	CASSLYTGGRNTGELFF	TGCGCCAGCAGCTTGTATACGGGGGGCCGAAACACCGGGGAGCTGTTTTTT
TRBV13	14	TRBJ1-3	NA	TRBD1	CASSPRDRLNTIYF	TGTGCCAGCAGCCCCCGGGACAGACTAAACACCATATATTTT
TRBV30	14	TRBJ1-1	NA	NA	CAWSEDSSLSLAFF	TGTGCCTGGAGTGAAGACAGTTCCCTCAGTCTAGCTTTCTTT
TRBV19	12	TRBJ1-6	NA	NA	CATGSGIAPLHF	TGTGCCACTGGTTCCGGGATTGCACCCCTCCACTTT
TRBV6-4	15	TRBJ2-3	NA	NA	CASSDSGGAQDTQYF	TGTGCCAGCAGTGACTCTGGGGGGGCGCAAGATACGCAGTATTTT
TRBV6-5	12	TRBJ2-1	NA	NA	CASSYRGGKEFF	TGTGCCAGCAGTTACAGGGGAGGTAAGGAGTTCTTC
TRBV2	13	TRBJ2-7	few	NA	CASSADSTYEQYF	TGTGCCAGCAGCGCGGACAGTACCTACGAGCAGTACTTC
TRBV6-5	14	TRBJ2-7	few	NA	CASSYSRNPYEQYF	TGTGCCAGCAGTTACTCCAGGAACCCCTACGAGCAGTACTTC
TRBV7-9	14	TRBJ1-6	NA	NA	CASSPGGAGSPLHF	TGTGCCAGCAGCCCCGGGGGGGCAGGATCACCCCTCCACTTT
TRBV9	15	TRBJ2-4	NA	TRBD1	CASSVGQVLSDIQYF	TGTGCCAGCAGCGTGGGACAGGTCCTGTCAGACATTCAGTACTTC
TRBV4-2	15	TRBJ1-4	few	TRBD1	CASSQPGQENEKLFF	TGTGCCAGCAGCCAACCGGGACAGGAGAATGAAAAACTGTTTTTT
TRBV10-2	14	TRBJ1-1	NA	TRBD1	CASTGQGGVTEAFF	TGCGCCAGCACCGGACAGGGCGGAGTCACTGAAGCTTTCTTT
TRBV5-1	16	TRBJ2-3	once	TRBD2	CASSLARGLATDTQYF	TGCGCCAGCAGCTTGGCCCGAGGACTAGCGACAGATACGCAGTATTTT
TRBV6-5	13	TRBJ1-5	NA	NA	CASSPGSNQPQHF	TGTGCCAGCAGCCCCGGTAGCAATCAGCCCCAGCATTTT
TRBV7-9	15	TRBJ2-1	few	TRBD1	CASSIGQGARNEQFF	TGTGCCAGCAGCATCGGACAGGGGGCGCGGAATGAGCAGTTCTTC
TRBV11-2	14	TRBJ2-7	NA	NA	CASSPAGDPYEQYF	TGTGCCAGCAGCCCGGCAGGGGATCCCTACGAGCAGTACTTC
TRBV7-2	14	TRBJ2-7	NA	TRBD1	CASSRTGGDYEQYF	TGTGCCAGCAGCCGGACAGGGGGAGACTACGAGCAGTACTTC
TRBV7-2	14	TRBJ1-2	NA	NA	CASSSRRDTRGYTF	TGTGCCAGCAGCTCCCGCCGGGACACGCGTGGCTACACCTTC
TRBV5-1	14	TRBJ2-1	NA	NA	CASSSPGAYNEQFF	TGCGCCAGCAGCTCACCAGGGGCGTACAATGAGCAGTTCTTC
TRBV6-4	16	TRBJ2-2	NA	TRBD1	CASSDSGTASTGELFF	TGTGCCAGCAGTGACTCTGGGACAGCCTCCACCGGGGAGCTGTTTTTT
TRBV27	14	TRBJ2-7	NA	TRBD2	CASKRTSGGYEQYF	TGTGCCAGCAAACGGACTAGCGGGGGGTACGAGCAGTACTTC
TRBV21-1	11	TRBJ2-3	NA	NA	CASSNLGAQYF	TGTGCCAGCAGCAATCTAGGGGCGCAGTATTTT